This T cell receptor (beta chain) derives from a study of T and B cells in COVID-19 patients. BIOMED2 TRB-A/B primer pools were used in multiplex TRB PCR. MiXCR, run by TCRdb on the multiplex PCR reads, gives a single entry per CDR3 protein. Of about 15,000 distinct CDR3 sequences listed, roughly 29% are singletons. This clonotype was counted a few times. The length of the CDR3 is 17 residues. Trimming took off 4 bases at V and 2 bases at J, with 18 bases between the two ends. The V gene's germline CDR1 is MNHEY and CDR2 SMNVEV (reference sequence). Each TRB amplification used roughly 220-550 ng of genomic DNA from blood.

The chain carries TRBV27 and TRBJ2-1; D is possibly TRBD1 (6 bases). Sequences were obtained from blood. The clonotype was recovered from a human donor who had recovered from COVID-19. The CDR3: CASSSDPPGTTYNEQFF. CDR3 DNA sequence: TGTGCCAGCAGTTCAGATCCCCCCGGGACAACCTACAATGAGCAGTTCTTC.